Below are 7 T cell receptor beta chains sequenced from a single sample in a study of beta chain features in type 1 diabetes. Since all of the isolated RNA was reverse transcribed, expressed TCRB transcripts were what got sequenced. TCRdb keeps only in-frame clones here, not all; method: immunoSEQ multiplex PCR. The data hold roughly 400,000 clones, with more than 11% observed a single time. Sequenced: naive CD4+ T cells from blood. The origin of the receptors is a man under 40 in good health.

The DNA for the CDR3 is TGCGCCAGCAGCCAAGATCACCAGGCCACCGGGGAGCTGTTTTTT. Translated: CASSQDHQATGELFF. The genes are TRBV4-3 and TRBJ2-2, with D uncertain. Germline V gives CDR1 LGHNA, CDR2 YSLEER. V lost 0 bases and J lost 4, with 9 bases in between. CDR3 length: 15 residues.

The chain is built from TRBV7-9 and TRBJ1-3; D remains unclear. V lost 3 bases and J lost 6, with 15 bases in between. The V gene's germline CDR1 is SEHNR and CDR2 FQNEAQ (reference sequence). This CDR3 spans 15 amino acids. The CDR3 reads CASSFGSSAANTIYF. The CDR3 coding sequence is TGTGCCAGCAGCTTCGGCAGCTCGGCTGCAAACACCATATATTTT.

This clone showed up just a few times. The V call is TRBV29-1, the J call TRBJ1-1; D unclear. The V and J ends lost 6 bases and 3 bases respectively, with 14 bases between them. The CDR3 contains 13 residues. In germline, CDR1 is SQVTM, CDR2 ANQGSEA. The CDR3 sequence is CSVLTLEYTEAFF. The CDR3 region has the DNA TGCAGCGTGTTGACCTTAGAGTACACTGAAGCTTTCTTT.

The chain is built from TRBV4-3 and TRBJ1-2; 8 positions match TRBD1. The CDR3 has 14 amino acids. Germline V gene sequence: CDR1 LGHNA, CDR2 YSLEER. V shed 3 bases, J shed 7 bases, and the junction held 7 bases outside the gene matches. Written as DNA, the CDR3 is TGCGCCAGCAGCCAGACAGGGGAATTTCGTGGCTACACCTTC. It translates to CASSQTGEFRGYTF.

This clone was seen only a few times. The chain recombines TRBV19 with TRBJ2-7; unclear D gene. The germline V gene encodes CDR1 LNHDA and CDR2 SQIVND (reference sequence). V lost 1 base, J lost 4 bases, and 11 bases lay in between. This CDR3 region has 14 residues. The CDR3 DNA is TGTGCCAGTAGTATAGCTGGATTCCCTTACGAGCAGTACGTC. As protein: CASSIAGFPYEQYV.

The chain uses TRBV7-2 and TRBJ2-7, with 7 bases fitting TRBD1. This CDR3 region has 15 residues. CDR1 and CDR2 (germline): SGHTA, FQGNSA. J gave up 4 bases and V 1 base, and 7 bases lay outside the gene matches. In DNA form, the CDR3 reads TGTGCCAGCAGCTTAGTCCGGGACAGTGTTTACGAGCAGTACTTC. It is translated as CASSLVRDSVYEQYF.

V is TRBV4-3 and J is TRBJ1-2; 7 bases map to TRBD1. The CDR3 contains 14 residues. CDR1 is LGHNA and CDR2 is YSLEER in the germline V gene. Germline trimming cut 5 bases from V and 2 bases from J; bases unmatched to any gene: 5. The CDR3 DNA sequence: TGCGCCAGCAGCGACAGGGATGAGAACTATGGCTACACCTTC. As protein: CASSDRDENYGYTF.